Below, one T cell receptor beta chain is given with its context. This clone occurred once. Its antigen specificity is not known. No base quality information exists; no much larger clone differs at one position. The CDR3 numbers 15 residues from cysteine through phenylalanine. CDR3 DNA is the only sequence kept; it has 45 bases, read in frame from the first base. Via the germline V gene, CDR1 is SGHRS and CDR2 YFSETQ. The junction shows trimming of 0 bases on V and 3 bases on J, and the gene matches do not reach 3 bases of it. The data were taken from a study of technical replicates of blood from several donors (dated by TCRdb to 2015 to 2018). The library was prepared using the immunoSEQ multiplex PCR assay. The clones in this table, taken by TCRdb from immuneACCESS, are in-frame only. Not every clone is retained; where verified, under half of the shortfall comes from an unresolved V gene, and the cause of the rest is unknown. This sample holds about 84,000 clones; about 97% were observed only once. 0.18% of the sample rests with the top ten.

This TCR came from a human donor in good health. This sequence uses TRBV5-1 and TRBJ2-1, and 7 junctional nucleotides match TRBD2. Specimen: T cells isolated from PBMCs. The sequenced DNA is TGCGCCAGCAGCTTGGGGCTAGCGGACTACAATGAGCAGTTCTTC. This encodes CASSLGLADYNEQFF.